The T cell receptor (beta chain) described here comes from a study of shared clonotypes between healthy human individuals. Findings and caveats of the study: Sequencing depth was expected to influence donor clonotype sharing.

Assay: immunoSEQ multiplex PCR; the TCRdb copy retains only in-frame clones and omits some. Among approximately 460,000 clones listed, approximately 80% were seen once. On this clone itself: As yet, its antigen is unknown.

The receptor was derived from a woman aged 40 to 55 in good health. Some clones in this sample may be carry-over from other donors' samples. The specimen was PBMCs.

The CDR3 DNA reads TGTGCCAGCAGTGAAGCGGTTATTTTAGGGGCGCTTGTATTGGACGAGCAGTACTTC. It codes for CASSEAVILGALVLDEQYF. The rearrangement links TRBV2 to TRBJ2-7, with a weak D call TRBD1 (5 bases). V dropped 0 bases and J dropped 5 bases, with 26 bases sitting between them. The CDR3 is 19 amino acids. CDR1 is SNHLY, CDR2 FYNNEI, per germline.